Listed below are T cell receptor beta chains from one sample, sequenced in a study of cytomegalovirus exposure and HLA in healthy donors. Assay used: immunoSEQ multiplex PCR; TCRdb lists only in-frame clones, some missing. The data contain under 150,000 clones, approximately 80% of them singletons. The sequencing sample was made of PBMCs. The receptors come from a woman aged 40 to 50 in good health and CMV-seropositive. Each CDR3 is given with its conserved first and last residue. A D gene is named only where the DNA matches it firmly. Some rows have no size entry. The others give once, few or many, or a class for an expanded clone.

.,TRBJ2-7,TRBV10-3,.,CAISEGHSYEQYF,TGTGCCATCAGTGAGGGCCATTCCTACGAGCAGTACTTC
.,TRBJ2-5,TRBV10-3,.,CAISEFPRGGQETQYF,TGTGCCATCAGTGAATTCCCCAGGGGTGGGCAAGAGACCCAGTACTTC
.,TRBJ2-2,TRBV5-1,.,CASSLTYTGELFF,TGCGCCAGCAGCTTGACATACACCGGGGAGCTGTTTTTT
.,TRBJ1-2,TRBV5-5,once,CASSLVAGGGGYTF,TGTGCCAGCAGCTTGGTAGCAGGTGGAGGAGGCTACACCTTC
.,TRBJ2-1,TRBV27,.,CASSLSRYNEQFF,TGTGCCAGCAGTTTATCTCGGTACAATGAGCAGTTCTTC
.,TRBJ1-5,TRBV12-1,.,CARVGQGRQPQHF,TGTGCCAGGGTAGGACAGGGGCGCCAGCCCCAGCATTTT
.,TRBJ2-1,TRBV5-1,.,CASSRGPLYNEQFF,TGCGCCAGCAGCCGCGGGCCGCTTTACAATGAGCAGTTCTTC
.,TRBJ1-1,TRBV9,.,CASSARQMNTEAFF,TGTGCCAGCAGCGCCCGACAGATGAACACTGAAGCTTTCTTT
.,TRBJ2-5,TRBV7-6,.,CASSPRPGQETQYF,TGTGCCAGCAGCCCCCGCCCAGGCCAAGAGACCCAGTACTTC
TRBD1,TRBJ2-7,TRBV5-1,.,CASSLGDRDRYEQYF,TGCGCCAGCAGCCTTGGGGACAGGGATCGGTACGAGCAGTACTTC
.,TRBJ2-7,TRBV4-1,.,CASSQVNQVAEQYF,TGCGCCAGCAGCCAAGTAAACCAGGTCGCCGAGCAGTACTTC
TRBD2,TRBJ2-1,TRBV2,few,CASSVLAGGPGNEQFF,TGTGCCAGCAGTGTACTAGCGGGAGGGCCAGGGAATGAGCAGTTCTTC
TRBD1,TRBJ2-7,TRBV6-1,.,CASRLGTGYEQYF,TGTGCCAGCAGACTCGGGACAGGCTACGAGCAGTACTTC
.,TRBJ1-1,TRBV18,.,CASSREGTRTEAFF,TGTGCCAGCTCACGGGAGGGGACACGGACTGAAGCTTTCTTT
TRBD1,TRBJ2-3,TRBV5-1,few,CASSLVGRGLDTQYF,TGCGCCAGCAGCTTGGTGGGCAGGGGGCTGGATACGCAGTATTTT
TRBD2,TRBJ2-5,TRBV14,.,CASSQDWRGVQETQYF,TGTGCCAGCAGCCAAGATTGGCGGGGGGTACAAGAGACCCAGTACTTC
TRBD2,TRBJ2-5,TRBV10-1,.,CASSESGLAGDDVKTQYF,TGCGCCAGCAGTGAGTCCGGGCTAGCGGGAGACGATGTGAAGACCCAGTACTTC
.,TRBJ2-7,TRBV7-9,once,CSSSWIYTGTQKDEQYF,TGTTCCAGCAGCTGGATCTATACAGGGACACAGAAAGACGAGCAGTACTTC
TRBD2,TRBJ2-1,TRBV5-1,.,CASSPTGTNTYNEQFF,TGCGCCAGCAGTCCGACCGGGACTAACACCTACAATGAGCAGTTCTTC
.,TRBJ2-7,TRBV2,.,CASSFATYEQYF,TGTGCCAGCAGCTTCGCGACCTACGAGCAGTACTTC
.,TRBJ2-7,TRBV5-1,.,CASSFGDIREQYF,TGCGCCAGCAGCTTCGGAGATATACGAGAGCAGTACTTC
TRBD1,TRBJ2-3,TRBV28,.,CASSLGSRGRDTQYF,TGTGCCAGCAGTTTAGGTTCCAGGGGGCGAGATACGCAGTATTTT
TRBD1,TRBJ2-7,TRBV7-2,.,CASSLDRGPSYEQYF,TGTGCCAGCAGCTTGGACAGGGGGCCCTCCTACGAGCAGTACTTC
TRBD1,TRBJ2-3,TRBV7-2,once,CASSLTRDRGADTQYF,TGTGCCAGCAGTCTAACCAGGGACAGGGGTGCAGATACGCAGTATTTT
.,TRBJ2-5,TRBV2,.,CASSEGSGGETQYF,TGTGCCAGCAGTGAAGGGTCAGGGGGGGAGACCCAGTACTTC
TRBD1,TRBJ2-3,TRBV29-1,.,CSVTQGTGAGDTQYF,TGCAGCGTTACGCAGGGGACAGGGGCGGGGGATACGCAGTATTTT
TRBD1,TRBJ2-7,TRBV28,once,CASSRAGTGPYEQYF,TGTGCCAGCAGCAGAGCCGGGACAGGCCCCTACGAGCAGTACTTC
.,TRBJ2-3,TRBV7-6,.,CASSFSDTQYF,TGTGCCAGCAGCTTCTCGGATACGCAGTATTTT
.,TRBJ2-7,TRBV5-1,.,CASKSGSTYEQYF,TGCGCCAGTAAGAGCGGGTCAACCTACGAGCAGTACTTC
.,TRBJ1-2,TRBV28,.,CASSPGYYGYTF,TGTGCCAGCAGTCCGGGATACTATGGCTACACCTTC
.,TRBJ1-1,TRBV15,.,CATSSSRGGSYEAFF,TGTGCCACCAGCTCATCTAGAGGAGGGAGCTATGAAGCTTTCTTT
TRBD2,TRBJ2-7,TRBV28,.,CASSLMGTSREQYF,TGTGCCAGCAGTCTCATGGGGACTAGTCGCGAGCAGTACTTC
.,TRBJ1-5,TRBV7-9,.,CASSSNNQPQHF,TGTGCCAGCAGCTCCAATAATCAGCCCCAGCATTTT
.,TRBJ1-3,TRBV15,.,CATSRGGVVNTIYF,TGTGCCACCAGCAGAGGCGGGGTCGTGAACACCATATATTTT
.,TRBJ2-2,TRBV5-4,few,CASSSYRDSTGELFF,TGTGCCAGCAGCTCGTACAGGGATAGTACCGGGGAGCTGTTTTTT
.,TRBJ2-1,TRBV30,.,CAWVGGNEQFF,TGTGCCTGGGTAGGGGGCAATGAGCAGTTCTTC
TRBD1,TRBJ1-2,TRBV18,.,CASSPSQTGPQSNYGYTF,TGTGCCAGCTCACCGAGTCAGACAGGGCCACAGTCTAACTATGGCTACACCTTC
.,TRBJ1-5,TRBV10-3,.,CAISESPVPNQPQHF,TGTGCCATCAGTGAGTCCCCGGTTCCCAATCAGCCCCAGCATTTT
TRBD2,TRBJ2-7,TRBV14,few,CASSLGLAPSYEQYF,TGTGCCAGCAGCCTCGGACTAGCGCCTTCCTACGAGCAGTACTTC
TRBD2,TRBJ2-5,TRBV5-5,.,CASSGLGLAVGTQYF,TGTGCCAGCAGCGGCCTAGGGCTAGCGGTCGGGACCCAGTACTTC
.,TRBJ2-7,TRBV2,.,CAGSGRLAPYEQYF,TGTGCCGGTTCGGGAAGGCTAGCCCCCTACGAGCAGTACTTC
.,TRBJ2-7,TRBV7-2,few,CASSSYSGGGAYEQYF,TGTGCCAGCAGCTCCTACTCAGGGGGAGGTGCCTACGAGCAGTACTTC
.,TRBJ2-1,TRBV30,.,CAWKRDNEQFF,TGTGCCTGGAAACGGGACAATGAGCAGTTCTTC
TRBD2,TRBJ2-1,TRBV5-4,.,CASSRTSGRTSYNEQFF,TGTGCCAGCAGCCGGACTAGCGGGAGGACCTCCTACAATGAGCAGTTCTTC
.,TRBJ2-6,TRBV5-1,.,CASSLGVTGANVLTF,TGCGCCAGCAGCTTGGGCGTAACTGGGGCCAACGTCCTGACTTTC
TRBD2,TRBJ2-3,TRBV28,.,CASSSTGTSGRAEADTQYF,TGTGCCAGCAGTTCTACCGGGACTAGCGGGAGGGCCGAGGCAGATACGCAGTATTTT
.,TRBJ1-6,TRBV2,.,CASEARGPSPLHF,TGTGCCAGCGAGGCCAGGGGACCTTCACCCCTCCACTTT